Sequencing of this T cell receptor (beta chain) was carried out in a study of human T cells and chemical hapten exposure. It was the library that attached unique molecular identifiers to individual cDNA molecules. From the RACE reads, TCRdb called clonotypes with MiXCR, one entry per CDR3 protein. The sample consists of some 330,000 distinct CDR3 sequences, approximately 5.8% of them appearing once. Study-wide findings and caveats: PT1 expanded TCR counts and patch test score correlated positively.

Time point denoted: pre-sensitization, week 0. Noted treatment: therapeutic diphenylcyclopropenone sensitization with weekly scalp DPC. Notes on this clonotype: Its target is unknown. A much larger clonotype is one base distant, so this may be a read error.

This CDR3 contains 15 residues. The germline V gene has CDR1 SGDLS and CDR2 YYNGEE. This specimen was whole blood, taken in connection with sensitization to the hapten diphenylcyclopropenone (DPC). This sequence was found in a woman aged 18-29 years with alopecia areata. Some clones in this sample may be carry-over from other donors' samples. The chain employs TRBV9 and TRBJ2-7; the D gene is possibly TRBD1 (6 bases). The CDR3 bases are TGTGCCAGCTGCGTAGAGTATGGACAGACCGACGAGCAGTACTTC. This sequence encodes CASCVEYGQTDEQYF.